What follows is one TCR beta chain and its context. Its cognate antigen is unknown. CDR1 LNHNV and CDR2 YYDKDF come from the germline V gene (reference sequence). Trimming removed 1 base at V and 4 bases at J, with 5 bases between. This CDR3 is built from 12 residues. This sample stems from a study of OX40 agonist ivuxolimab in advanced cancers. Overall study: Patients with hepatocellular carcinoma, melanoma, renal cell or head and neck cancer made up the dose-escalation patients. General observations from the study: Some nonresponders additionally presented with little normalized T-cell clonal expansion.

This table comes from immunoSEQ multiplex PCR, and its TCRdb copy is limited to in-frame clones, with some not included. This sample yields roughly 76,000 clones, of which more than 85% are seen a single time; roughly 8.6% belongs to the top ten. The J gene is TRBJ2-7, the V gene TRBV15; maybe TRBD1 (5 bases). Source: CD4+ or CD8+ T cells sorted from blood, taken in a trial of the OX40 agonist ivuxolimab. This TCR came from an adult with an advanced solid tumor such as melanoma, head and neck, liver or kidney cancer. Written as DNA, the CDR3 is TGTGCCACCAGCAGAGCAGGGTACGAGCAGTACTTC. It translates to CATSRAGYEQYF.